This is a list of T cell receptor beta chains from one sample in a study of cytomegalovirus exposure and HLA in healthy donors. The assay was immunoSEQ multiplex PCR, and TCRdb's table has in-frame clones only and misses some. This sample carries some 180,000 clones, approximately 86% of them seen once, and the ten largest clones take 1.1%. Material for sequencing was PBMCs. The receptors originated from a boy aged 2-15 years in good health and CMV-seronegative. The CDR3 runs from the conserved cysteine through the conserved F or W. The D gene is left open where the match is weak. A clone size is listed for some rows: how often the clone was seen (once, few, many), or a class if it is expanded.

j_call d_call clone_size v_call cdr3_nt cdr3_aa
TRBJ2-7 TRBD2 . TRBV9 TGTGCCAGCAGCGAGGGACTAGCGGAACACTACGAGCAGTACTTC CASSEGLAEHYEQYF
TRBJ2-7 TRBD2 . TRBV2 TGTGCCAGCAGGGGGACTAGCGTGTCCTACGAGCAGTACTTC CASRGTSVSYEQYF
TRBJ1-2 . . TRBV5-5 TGTGCCAGCAGCTTGTACAGGGACGCGAGGTATGGCTACACCTTC CASSLYRDARYGYTF
TRBJ1-1 TRBD1 . TRBV6-5 TGTGCCAGCAGTTACTCGATGGGACAGGGGGAACATGAAGCTTTCTTT CASSYSMGQGEHEAFF
TRBJ2-5 . . TRBV4-2 TGTGCCAGCAGCCAGGTTGAGGCGGGAAGCCAAGAGACCCAGTACTTC CASSQVEAGSQETQYF
TRBJ2-7 . . TRBV9 TGTGCCAGCAGCCGAAGGGGGGGGGCTCAGTACGAGCAGTACTTC CASSRRGGAQYEQYF
TRBJ1-2 . . TRBV6-5 TGTGCCAGCAGTTACTCGACGGGATCTCGCTATGGCTACACCTTC CASSYSTGSRYGYTF
TRBJ1-1 . . TRBV4-1 TGCGCCAGCGGGGGGACGGAGATGAACACTGAAGCTTTCTTT CASGGTEMNTEAFF
TRBJ2-7 TRBD2 . TRBV7-3 TGTGCCAGCAGCCAAAATCCCGGGACTAGGTACGAGCAGTACTTC CASSQNPGTRYEQYF
TRBJ2-1 TRBD2 . TRBV5-4 TGTGCCAGCAGCGTTCCCGGGACTAGATTAGGCAATGAGCAGTTCTTC CASSVPGTRLGNEQFF
TRBJ2-6 . . TRBV2 TGTGCCAGCAGTGCAGACCCAGGGACTGGGGCCAACGTCCTGACTTTC CASSADPGTGANVLTF
TRBJ1-2 . . TRBV6-6 TGTGCCAGCAGCGGGGGATCTCCCTATGGCTACACCTTC CASSGGSPYGYTF
TRBJ1-1 . few TRBV7-9 TGTGCCAGCAACCGACAGGTACGGGGCACTGAAGCTTTCTTT CASNRQVRGTEAFF
TRBJ1-5 . . TRBV2 TGTGCCAGCAGTGAACCTTATAGCAATCAGCCCCAGCATTTT CASSEPYSNQPQHF
TRBJ1-6 TRBD1 . TRBV5-1 TGCGCCAGCAGGCAACCGACAGGGGGCAATTCACCCCTCCACTTT CASRQPTGGNSPLHF
TRBJ2-7 TRBD1 . TRBV7-8 TGTGCCAGTAGACAGGGTCGCTCCTACGAGCAGTACTTC CASRQGRSYEQYF
TRBJ2-5 . . TRBV2 TGTGCCAGCAGGAGCGATCAAGAGACCCAGTACTTC CASRSDQETQYF
TRBJ1-3 . . TRBV9 TGTGCCAGCTCAAGCTACTCTGGAAACACCATATATTTT CASSSYSGNTIYF
TRBJ1-6 . . TRBV7-3 TGTGCCAGCAGCTTAAACAGGATCGGACCCCTCCACTTT CASSLNRIGPLHF
TRBJ2-2 TRBD2 . TRBV19 TGTGCCAGTAGTGACCCGGCTAGCGGGAGGGCCTCGACCGGGGAGCTGTTTTTT CASSDPASGRASTGELFF
TRBJ2-1 TRBD2 . TRBV6-5 TGTGCCAGCAGGCCTACCGGGACTAGGGAGTTCTTC CASRPTGTREFF
TRBJ2-7 . . TRBV29-1 TGCAGCGTTGAAGAAGGTACGGGTACCTACGAGCAGTACTTC CSVEEGTGTYEQYF
TRBJ2-7 TRBD2 . TRBV30 TGTGCCTGGAGGATGAAAGGGCTAGCGGGAGGGTCCTACGAGCAGTACTTC CAWRMKGLAGGSYEQYF
TRBJ1-2 . . TRBV5-1 TGCGCCAGCAGCTTAGCGGGGAGATCTTGGTACACCTTC CASSLAGRSWYTF
TRBJ2-4 . few TRBV6-1 TGTGCCAGCAGTGAGGAGGGTTTAGGCAAAAACATTCAGTACTTC CASSEEGLGKNIQYF
TRBJ1-1 TRBD1 . TRBV2 TGTGCCAGCAGTGCTTCAGGGGGTAATACTGAAGCTTTCTTT CASSASGGNTEAFF
TRBJ2-7 TRBD1 . TRBV5-4 TGTGCCAGCAGCCCGGGACAGGAGTTATACGAGCAGTACTTC CASSPGQELYEQYF
TRBJ2-1 . . TRBV27 TGTGCCAGCAGGCGCCGCTCCTACAATGAGCAGTTCTTC CASRRRSYNEQFF
TRBJ2-1 . . TRBV27 TGTGCCAGCAGTTTACGGTCTAGCCTGTTCTTC CASSLRSSLFF
TRBJ2-1 TRBD2 . TRBV7-9 TGTGCCAGCGGAAGGGGGACTAGCACAAACAATGAGCAGTTCTTC CASGRGTSTNNEQFF
TRBJ2-7 . . TRBV7-2 TGTGCCAGCAGCTTAGTTGTCTACGAGCAGTACTTC CASSLVVYEQYF
TRBJ2-1 . . TRBV9 TGTGCCAGCAGCGTAGGGGCAGTCTCCTACAATGAGCAGTTCTTC CASSVGAVSYNEQFF
TRBJ1-2 . . TRBV6-5 TGTGCCAGCAGTTACTCGGCCCCCGGAGAAGGCTACACCTTC CASSYSAPGEGYTF
TRBJ2-5 . . TRBV5-6 TGTGCCAGCAGCTGGGATCAGGGGACCCAGTACTTC CASSWDQGTQYF
TRBJ2-5 TRBD1 . TRBV5-6 TGTGCCAGCAGCCTCAGCGACAGGGTCCAAGAGACCCAGTACTTC CASSLSDRVQETQYF
TRBJ2-7 TRBD2 . TRBV28 TGTGCCAGCAGTTTATCGGGAGGGGCCTACGAGCAGTACTTC CASSLSGGAYEQYF
TRBJ2-5 . . TRBV30 TGTGCCTGGAGTGTATTGGCAGGAGAGACCCAGTACTTC CAWSVLAGETQYF
TRBJ1-5 . . TRBV6-5 TGTGCCAGCAGTACATCAATCATTTCCTATCAGCCCCAGCATTTT CASSTSIISYQPQHF
TRBJ2-2 TRBD1 . TRBV5-6 TGTGCCAGCAGCCTCCGGACAGGTGTGTGGACCGGGGAGCTGTTTTTT CASSLRTGVWTGELFF
TRBJ2-4 . . TRBV27 TGTGCCAGCAGTTCCGGGAGTGCGAACATTCAGTACTTC CASSSGSANIQYF
TRBJ2-1 TRBD2 . TRBV7-8 TGTGCCAGCAGCTCTCGGACTAGCGGAGGCTACAATGAGCAGTTCTTC CASSSRTSGGYNEQFF
TRBJ1-1 . . TRBV28 TGTGCCAGCAGTCGGGACAAATTTTACACTGAAGCTTTCTTT CASSRDKFYTEAFF
TRBJ2-7 . few TRBV6-5 TGTGCCAGCAGTTACTCCGGACCCGAGGGGCAGTACTTC CASSYSGPEGQYF